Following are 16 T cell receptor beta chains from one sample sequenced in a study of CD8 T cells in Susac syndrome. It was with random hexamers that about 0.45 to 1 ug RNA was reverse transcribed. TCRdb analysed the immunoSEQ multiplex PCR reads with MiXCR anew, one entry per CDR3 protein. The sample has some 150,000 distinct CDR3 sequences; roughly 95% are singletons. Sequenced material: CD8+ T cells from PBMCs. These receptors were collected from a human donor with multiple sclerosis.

In DNA, the CDR3 is TGTGCCAGCAGCTTAGAGGCAGGAAGATCTGAAGCTTTCTTT. This encodes CASSLEAGRSEAFF. The gene calls are TRBV13 and TRBJ1-1, with D uncertain. Germline CDR1 and CDR2: PRHDT and FYEKMQ (reference sequence). V was clipped by 1 base and J by 6 bases, with 12 bases between them. The CDR3 spans 14 residues. The full variable domain, its missing parts supplied by reference TRBV13 and TRBJ1-1, is AAGVIQSPRHLIKEKRETATLKCYPIPRHDTVYWYQQGPGQDPQFLISFYEKMQSDKGSIPDRFSAQQFSDYHSELNMSSLELGDSALYFCASSLEAGRSEAFFGQGTRLTVV.

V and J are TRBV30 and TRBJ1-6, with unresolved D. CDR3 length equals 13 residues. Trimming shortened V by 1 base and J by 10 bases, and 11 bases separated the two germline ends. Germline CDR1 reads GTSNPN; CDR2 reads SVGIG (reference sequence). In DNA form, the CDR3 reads TGTGCCTGGAGTGATGGGGTTGGGTCACCCCTCCACTTT. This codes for CAWSDGVGSPLHF.

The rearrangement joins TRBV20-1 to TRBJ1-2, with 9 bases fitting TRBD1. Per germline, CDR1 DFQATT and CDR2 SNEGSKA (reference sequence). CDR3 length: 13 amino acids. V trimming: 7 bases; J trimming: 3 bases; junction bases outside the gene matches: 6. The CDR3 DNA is TGCAGTGTAGCGGGACAGGGACACTATGGCTACACCTTC. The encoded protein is CSVAGQGHYGYTF.

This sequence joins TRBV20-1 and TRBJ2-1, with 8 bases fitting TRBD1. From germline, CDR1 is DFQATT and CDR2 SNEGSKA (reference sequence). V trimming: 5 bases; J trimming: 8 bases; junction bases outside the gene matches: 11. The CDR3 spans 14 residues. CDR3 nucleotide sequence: TGCAGTGCTTGGACAGGGTGGGCGGGCGATGAGCAGTTCTTC. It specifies CSAWTGWAGDEQFF.

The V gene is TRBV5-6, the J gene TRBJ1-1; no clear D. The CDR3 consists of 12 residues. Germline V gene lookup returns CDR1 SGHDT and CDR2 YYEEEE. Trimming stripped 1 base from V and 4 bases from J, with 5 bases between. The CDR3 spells CASSLWSTEAFF. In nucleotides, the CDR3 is TGTGCCAGCAGCTTGTGGAGCACTGAAGCTTTCTTT.

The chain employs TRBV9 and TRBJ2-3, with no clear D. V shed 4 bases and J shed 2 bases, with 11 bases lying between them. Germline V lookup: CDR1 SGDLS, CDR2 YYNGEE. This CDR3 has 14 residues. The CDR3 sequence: CASSPQGPTDTQYF. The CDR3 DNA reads TGTGCCAGCAGCCCCCAAGGTCCCACAGATACGCAGTATTTT.

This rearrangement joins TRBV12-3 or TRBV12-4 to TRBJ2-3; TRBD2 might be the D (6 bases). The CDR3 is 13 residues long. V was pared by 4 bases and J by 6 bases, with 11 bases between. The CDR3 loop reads CASSSAGTDTQYF. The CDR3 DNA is TGTGCCAGCAGTTCGGCGGGGACCGATACGCAGTATTTT.

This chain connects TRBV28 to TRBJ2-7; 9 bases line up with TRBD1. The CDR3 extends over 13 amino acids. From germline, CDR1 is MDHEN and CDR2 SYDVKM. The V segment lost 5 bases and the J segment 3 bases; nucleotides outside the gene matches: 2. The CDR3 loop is CASSGTGNYEQYV. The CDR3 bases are TGTGCCAGCAGTGGGACAGGGAACTACGAGCAGTACGTC.

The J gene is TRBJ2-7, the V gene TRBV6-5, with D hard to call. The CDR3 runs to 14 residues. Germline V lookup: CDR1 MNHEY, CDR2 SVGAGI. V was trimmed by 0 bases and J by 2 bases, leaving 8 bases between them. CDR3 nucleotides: TGTGCCAGCAGTTACTCCAACGACCCCTACGAGCAGTACGTC. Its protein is CASSYSNDPYEQYV.

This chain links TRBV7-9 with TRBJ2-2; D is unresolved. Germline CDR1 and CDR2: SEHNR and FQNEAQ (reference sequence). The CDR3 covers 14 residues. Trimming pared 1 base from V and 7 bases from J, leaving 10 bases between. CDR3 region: CASSLDFDIGELFF. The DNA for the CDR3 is TGTGCCAGCAGCTTAGATTTCGACATCGGGGAGCTGTTTTTT.

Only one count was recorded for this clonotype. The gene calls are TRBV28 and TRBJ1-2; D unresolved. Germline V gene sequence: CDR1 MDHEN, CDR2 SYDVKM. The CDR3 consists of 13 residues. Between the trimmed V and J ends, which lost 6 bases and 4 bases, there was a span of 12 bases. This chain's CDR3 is CASSPLGAYGYTF. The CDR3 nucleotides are TGTGCCAGCAGCCCGTTGGGCGCCTATGGCTACACCTTC.

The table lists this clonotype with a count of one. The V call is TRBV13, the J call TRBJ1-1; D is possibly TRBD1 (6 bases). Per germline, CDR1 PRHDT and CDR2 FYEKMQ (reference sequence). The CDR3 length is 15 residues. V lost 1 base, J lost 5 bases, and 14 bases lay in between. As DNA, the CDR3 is TGTGCCAGCAGCTTAGAACGGGGGGCTGGGACTGAAGCTTTCTTT. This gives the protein CASSLERGAGTEAFF.

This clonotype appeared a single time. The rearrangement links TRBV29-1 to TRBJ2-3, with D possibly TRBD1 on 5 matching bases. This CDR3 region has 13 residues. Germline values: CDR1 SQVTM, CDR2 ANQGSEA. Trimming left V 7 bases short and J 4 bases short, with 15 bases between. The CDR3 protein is CSAPVLRADTQYF. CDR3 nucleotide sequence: TGCAGCGCACCGGTCCTCAGGGCAGATACGCAGTATTTT.

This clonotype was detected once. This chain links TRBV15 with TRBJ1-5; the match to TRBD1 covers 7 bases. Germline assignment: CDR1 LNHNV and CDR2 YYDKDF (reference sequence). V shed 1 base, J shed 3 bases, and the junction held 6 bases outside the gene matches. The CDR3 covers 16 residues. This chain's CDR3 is CATSRGPQGDNQPQHF. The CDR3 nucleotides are TGTGCCACCAGCAGAGGACCTCAGGGGGACAATCAGCCCCAGCATTTT.

The CDR3 coding sequence is TGTGCCAGCAGTTTAGGGCACAGGGGAAGCACAGATACGCAGTATTTT. It yields the protein CASSLGHRGSTDTQYF. The chain recombines TRBV12-3 or TRBV12-4 with TRBJ2-3; 7 nucleotides line up with TRBD1. The CDR3 is made up of 16 amino acids. V lost 1 base to trimming and J lost 0 bases; unmatched junction nucleotides: 4.

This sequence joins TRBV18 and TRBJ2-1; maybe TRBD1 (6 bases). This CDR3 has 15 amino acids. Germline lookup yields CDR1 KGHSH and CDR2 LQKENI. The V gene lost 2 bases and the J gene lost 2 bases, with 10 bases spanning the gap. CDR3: CASSPGDRPYNEQFF. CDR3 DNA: TGTGCCAGCTCACCAGGAGACAGGCCCTACAATGAGCAGTTCTTC.